In its sample, the clone carrying this T cell receptor (beta chain) was seen a few times. Germline V gene lookup returns CDR1 MNHEY and CDR2 SVGEGT. The CDR3 is 10 amino acids. Trimming shortened V by 2 bases and J by 8 bases, and 4 bases separated the two germline ends. This sample was included in a study of response to subunit inactivated influenza vaccine. TCRdb itself ran the RT-PCR reads through MiXCR, one entry per CDR3 protein. The sample records approximately 520,000 distinct CDR3 sequences, around 25% being singletons. The origin of this receptor is a man in his forties or fifties who received an inactivated influenza vaccine. The rearrangement uses TRBV6-2 or TRBV6-3 and TRBJ2-7, with no clear D. The starting material was CD4+ T cells sorted from PBMCs, obtained less than 6 days after vaccination. The CDR3 reads CASSYEKQYF. The DNA of the CDR3 is TGTGCCAGCAGTTACGAGAAGCAGTACTTC.